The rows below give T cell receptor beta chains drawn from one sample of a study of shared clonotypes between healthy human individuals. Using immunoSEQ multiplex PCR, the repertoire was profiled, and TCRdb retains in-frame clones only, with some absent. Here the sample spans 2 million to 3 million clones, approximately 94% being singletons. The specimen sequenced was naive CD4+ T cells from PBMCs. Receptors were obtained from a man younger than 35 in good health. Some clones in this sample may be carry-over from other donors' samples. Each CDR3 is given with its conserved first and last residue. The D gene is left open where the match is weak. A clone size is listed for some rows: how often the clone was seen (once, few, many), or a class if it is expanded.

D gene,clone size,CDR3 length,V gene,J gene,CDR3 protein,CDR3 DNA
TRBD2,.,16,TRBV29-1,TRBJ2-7,CSVGHRLAGVEYEQYF,TGCAGCGTTGGCCATCGACTAGCGGGAGTAGAGTACGAGCAGTACTTC
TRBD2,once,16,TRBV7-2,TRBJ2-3,CASSLTGGRAVDTQYF,TGTGCCAGCAGCTTGACGGGGGGGAGGGCGGTAGATACGCAGTATTTT
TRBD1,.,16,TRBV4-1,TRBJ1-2,CASSQGGTGVDYGYTF,TGCGCCAGCAGCCAAGGAGGGACAGGGGTGGACTATGGCTACACCTTC
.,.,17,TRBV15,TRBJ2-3,CATSRGRLIANIGTQYF,TGTGCCACCAGCAGAGGAAGACTCATCGCAAATATAGGTACGCAGTATTTT
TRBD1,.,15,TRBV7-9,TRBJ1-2,CASRLTLTGTLGYTF,TGTGCCAGCAGACTAACATTGACAGGGACGCTTGGCTACACCTTC
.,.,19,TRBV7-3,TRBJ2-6,CASSLGGRGPFSGANVLTF,TGTGCCAGCAGCTTAGGGGGCCGGGGCCCCTTCTCTGGGGCCAACGTCCTGACTTTC
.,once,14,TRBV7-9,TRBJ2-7,CASSLVGSSYEQYF,TGTGCCAGCAGCTTAGTAGGGTCTTCCTACGAGCAGTACTTC
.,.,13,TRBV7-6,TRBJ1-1,CASSLGSLSEAFF,TGTGCCAGCAGCTTAGGGTCTTTGTCCGAAGCTTTCTTT
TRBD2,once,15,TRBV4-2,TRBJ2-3,CASSQVGTTTDTQYF,TGTGCCAGCAGCCAAGTTGGGACTACCACAGATACGCAGTATTTT
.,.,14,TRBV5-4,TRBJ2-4,CASSSGGEKNIQYF,TGTGCCAGCAGCTCAGGAGGGGAGAAAAACATTCAGTACTTC
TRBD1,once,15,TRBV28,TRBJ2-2,CASTLRDRSTGELFF,TGTGCCAGCACCCTAAGGGACAGATCCACCGGGGAGCTGTTTTTT
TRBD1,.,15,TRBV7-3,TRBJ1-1,CASSLNPGGGAEAFF,TGTGCCAGCAGCTTAAACCCAGGGGGCGGTGCTGAAGCTTTCTTT
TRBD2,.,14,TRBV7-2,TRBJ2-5,CASSSGLAPETQYF,TGTGCCAGCAGCTCGGGACTAGCCCCAGAGACCCAGTACTTC
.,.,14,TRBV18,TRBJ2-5,CASSSTGGGETQYF,TGTGCCAGCTCATCTACAGGGGGGGGAGAGACCCAGTACTTC
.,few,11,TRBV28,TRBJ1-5,CASSSHQPQHF,TGTGCCAGCAGTAGCCATCAGCCCCAGCATTTT
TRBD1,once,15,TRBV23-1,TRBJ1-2,CASSHYGQGPGGYTF,TGCGCCAGCAGTCACTACGGACAGGGGCCCGGTGGCTACACCTTC
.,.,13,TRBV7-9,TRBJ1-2,CASSSEFFYGYTF,TGTGCCAGCAGCTCCGAATTCTTCTATGGCTACACCTTC
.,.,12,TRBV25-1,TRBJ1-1,CASSDGARMPFF,TGTGCCAGCAGTGACGGGGCCAGGATGCCTTTCTTT
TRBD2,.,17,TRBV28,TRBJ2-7,CASSLWLSGRQIGEQYF,TGTGCCAGCAGTTTGTGGTTGAGCGGGAGGCAAATTGGCGAGCAGTACTTC
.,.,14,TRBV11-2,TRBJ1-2,CASSPRDIFDGYTF,TGTGCCAGCAGCCCCCGGGACATTTTTGATGGCTACACCTTC
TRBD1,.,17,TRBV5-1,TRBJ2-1,CASSLKPGQGNYNEQFF,TGCGCCAGCAGCTTGAAGCCTGGACAGGGAAACTACAATGAGCAGTTCTTC
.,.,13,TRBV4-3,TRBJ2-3,CASSQEGSDTQYF,TGCGCCAGCAGCCAAGAGGGTTCAGATACGCAGTATTTT
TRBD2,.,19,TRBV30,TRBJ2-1,CAWSGRGGGTIGVYNEQFF,TGTGCCTGGAGTGGGCGGGGCGGGGGAACCATCGGGGTATACAATGAGCAGTTCTTC
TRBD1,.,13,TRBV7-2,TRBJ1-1,CASSSRDSTEAFF,TGTGCCAGCAGCTCCCGGGACAGCACTGAAGCTTTCTTT
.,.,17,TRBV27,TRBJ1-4,CASSPFPPQKANEKLFF,TGTGCCAGCAGCCCCTTTCCCCCTCAGAAGGCTAATGAAAAACTGTTTTTT
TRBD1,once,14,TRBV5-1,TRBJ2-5,CASSRDRVQETQYF,TGCGCCAGCAGCCGGGACAGGGTTCAAGAGACCCAGTACTTC
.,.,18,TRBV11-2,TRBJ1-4,CASSLNSARGATNEKLFF,TGTGCCAGCAGCTTAAACAGCGCACGTGGTGCAACTAATGAAAAACTGTTTTTT
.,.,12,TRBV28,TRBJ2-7,CASSLLKREQYF,TGTGCCAGCAGTTTATTAAAAAGAGAGCAGTACTTC
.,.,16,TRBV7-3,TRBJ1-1,CASSLALGPVNTEAFF,TGTGCCAGCAGCTTAGCCTTGGGGCCGGTGAACACTGAAGCTTTCTTT
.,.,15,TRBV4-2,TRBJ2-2,CASSQDGPNTGELFF,TGTGCCAGCAGCCAAGATGGCCCGAACACCGGGGAGCTGTTTTTT
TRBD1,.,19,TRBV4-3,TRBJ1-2,CASSQDFPGTGRVVNGYTF,TGCGCCAGCAGCCAAGATTTTCCCGGGACAGGGCGGGTCGTGAATGGCTACACCTTC
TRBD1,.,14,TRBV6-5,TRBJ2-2,CASSYRGPAGELFF,TGTGCCAGCAGTTACAGGGGGCCTGCCGGGGAGCTGTTTTTT
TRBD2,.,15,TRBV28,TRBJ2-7,CASSLVAGGTYEQYF,TGTGCCAGCAGCCTGGTAGCGGGAGGCACCTACGAGCAGTACTTC
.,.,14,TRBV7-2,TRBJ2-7,CASSLGLLGYEQYF,TGTGCCAGCAGCTTAGGGTTGCTGGGCTACGAGCAGTACTTC
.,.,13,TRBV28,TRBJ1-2,CASSLGLGYGYTF,TGTGCCAGCAGTTTAGGGTTAGGGTATGGCTACACCTTC
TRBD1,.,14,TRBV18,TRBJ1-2,CASSPGTVNYGYTF,TGTGCCAGCTCCCCAGGGACAGTGAACTATGGCTACACCTTC
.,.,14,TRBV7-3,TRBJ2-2,CASSLVSGSGELFF,TGTGCCAGCAGCTTAGTTAGCGGCTCCGGGGAGCTGTTTTTT
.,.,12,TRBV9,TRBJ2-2,CASRRDTGELFF,TGTGCCAGCAGGAGGGACACCGGGGAGCTGTTTTTT
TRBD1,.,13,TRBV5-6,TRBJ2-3,CASSAYRGDTQYF,TGTGCCAGCAGCGCCTACAGGGGCGATACGCAGTATTTT
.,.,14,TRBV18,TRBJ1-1,CASSPGAGFTEAFF,TGTGCCAGCTCACCAGGTGCGGGTTTCACTGAAGCTTTCTTT
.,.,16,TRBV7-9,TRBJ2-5,CASSREPRGDKETQYF,TGTGCCAGCAGCCGAGAACCCCGGGGAGACAAAGAGACCCAGTACTTC
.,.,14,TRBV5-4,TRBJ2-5,CASSFSAREETQYF,TGTGCCAGCAGCTTTTCTGCTAGGGAAGAGACCCAGTACTTC
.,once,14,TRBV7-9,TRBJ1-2,CASSLVGNSFGYTF,TGTGCCAGCAGCTTAGTCGGGAACAGCTTTGGCTACACCTTC
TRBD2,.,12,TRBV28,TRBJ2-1,CASSLAEGEQFF,TGTGCCAGCAGTCTAGCGGAGGGTGAGCAGTTCTTC
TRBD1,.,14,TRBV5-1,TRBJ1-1,CASSLTGGNTEAFF,TGCGCCAGCAGCCTGACAGGGGGTAACACTGAAGCTTTCTTT
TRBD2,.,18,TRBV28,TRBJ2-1,CASSFVSRTSGIGNEQFF,TGTGCCAGCAGTTTTGTTTCAAGGACTAGCGGGATCGGGAATGAGCAGTTCTTC
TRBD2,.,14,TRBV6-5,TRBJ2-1,CASSYSISGSEQFF,TGTGCCAGCAGTTACTCGATAAGCGGGAGTGAGCAGTTCTTC
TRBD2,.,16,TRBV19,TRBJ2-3,CASSIGGGSGQDTQYF,TGTGCCAGTAGTATAGGGGGCGGGAGTGGGCAAGATACGCAGTATTTT
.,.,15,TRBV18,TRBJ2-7,CASSPFRRPVDEQYF,TGTGCCAGCTCACCATTTCGACGGCCGGTCGACGAGCAGTACTTC
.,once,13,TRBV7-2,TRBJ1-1,CASTLRDFTEAFF,TGTGCCAGCACCCTCCGGGACTTCACTGAAGCTTTCTTT
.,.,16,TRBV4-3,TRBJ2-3,CASSRGNPTSTDTQYF,TGCGCCAGCAGCCGTGGGAATCCAACTAGCACAGATACGCAGTATTTT
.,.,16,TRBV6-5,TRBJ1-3,CASSYSGPKSGNTIYF,TGTGCCAGCAGTTACTCGGGACCCAAGTCTGGAAACACCATATATTTT
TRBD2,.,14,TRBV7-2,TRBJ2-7,CASSSSGLLSEQYF,TGTGCCAGCAGCTCGTCGGGACTATTGAGCGAGCAGTACTTC
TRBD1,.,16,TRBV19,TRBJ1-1,CASSIRDRVINTEAFF,TGTGCCAGTAGTATAAGGGACAGGGTGATAAACACTGAAGCTTTCTTT
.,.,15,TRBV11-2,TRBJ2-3,CATAVQSGSTDTQYF,TGTGCCACAGCAGTTCAGAGCGGGAGCACAGATACGCAGTATTTT
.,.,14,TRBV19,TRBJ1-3,CASSIQDSGNTIYF,TGTGCCAGTAGTATTCAGGATTCTGGAAACACCATATATTTT
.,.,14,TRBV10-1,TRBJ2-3,CASSPRTGTDTQYF,TGCGCCAGCAGTCCTCGGACAGGCACAGATACGCAGTATTTT
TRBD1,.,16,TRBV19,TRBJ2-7,CASSIGPPDRGYEQYF,TGTGCCAGTAGTATAGGCCCCCCGGACAGGGGCTACGAGCAGTACTTC
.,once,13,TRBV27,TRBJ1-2,CASSFSGYPGYTF,TGTGCCAGCAGTTTTTCAGGGTATCCAGGCTACACCTTC